This is a list of T cell receptor beta chains from one sample in a study of cytomegalovirus exposure and HLA in healthy donors. TCRdb's copy holds only in-frame clones and misses some; the assay was immunoSEQ multiplex PCR. The table includes around 150,000 clones, about three quarters detected once. Sequenced input: PBMCs. Receptor source: a middle-aged man in good health and CMV-seronegative. Each CDR3 is given with its conserved first and last residue. Each record gives: J gene, V gene, D gene, clone size, CDR3 DNA, CDR3 protein. The D gene is left open where the match is weak. Clone size is given for some rows only: seen once, a few or many times, or a class if the clone is expanded.

TRBJ2-3,TRBV6-5,TRBD2,.,TGTGCCAGCAGTTTCCTAGCGGGCACAGATACGCAGTATTTT,CASSFLAGTDTQYF
TRBJ2-5,TRBV6-1,.,.,TGTGCCAGCAGTGAGGGCCGCGCCCAGTACTTC,CASSEGRAQYF
TRBJ2-1,TRBV7-9,TRBD2,few,TGTGCCAGCAGCGCCAAAACTAGCGGGAGCAAGTTCTTC,CASSAKTSGSKFF
TRBJ2-4,TRBV5-5,TRBD2,.,TGTGCCAGCAGCTGGTTAGTCGGGGAGGGCATTCAGTACTTC,CASSWLVGEGIQYF
TRBJ2-1,TRBV4-1,.,once,TGCGCCAGCAGTCGGTCCGGGACTGCGCCACCGATAAACAATGAGCAGTTCTTC,CASSRSGTAPPINNEQFF
TRBJ2-7,TRBV30,TRBD1,.,TGTGCCTGGAGTTCTGGACAGGGGGACGAGCAGTACTTC,CAWSSGQGDEQYF
TRBJ2-6,TRBV13,TRBD2,few,TGTGCCAGCAGTCTGGGACTAGCGGGGTTTTCTGGGGCCAACGTCCTGACTTTC,CASSLGLAGFSGANVLTF
TRBJ2-3,TRBV11-2,.,.,TGTGCCAGCAGCTCCCTTGGCGGGATAGCCGCAGATACGCAGTATTTT,CASSSLGGIAADTQYF
TRBJ1-2,TRBV18,TRBD1,.,TGTGCCAGCTCAATAGGACAGGGGAGTGACTCTGGCTACACCTTC,CASSIGQGSDSGYTF
TRBJ2-3,TRBV6-5,.,few,TGTGCCAGCAGTTCTCCGTCCGGTAGTGAAGATACGCAGTATTTT,CASSSPSGSEDTQYF
TRBJ1-1,TRBV5-1,TRBD1,.,TGCGCCAGCAGCGTCGACAGGGGGCATACGACTGAAGCTTTCTTT,CASSVDRGHTTEAFF
TRBJ2-1,TRBV4-2,.,.,TGTGCCAGCAGCCAAGGGGGGGAGAATGAGCAGTTCTTC,CASSQGGENEQFF
TRBJ1-1,TRBV28,.,.,TGTGCCAGCAGTTCGGCGGAGGGGATGATTTCTGAAGCTTTCTTT,CASSSAEGMISEAFF
TRBJ2-7,TRBV6-6,TRBD1,once,TGTGCCAGCAGCTCGCCGGGACAGGGAGGCTACGAGCAGTACTTC,CASSSPGQGGYEQYF
TRBJ1-1,TRBV27,.,.,TGTGCCAGCAGTTTAGGACAGATGAACACTGAAGCTTTCTTT,CASSLGQMNTEAFF
TRBJ2-2,TRBV7-9,TRBD2,.,TGTGCCAGCAGGCTGGGGTATAGCGGGAGAAACACCGGGGAGCTGTTTTTT,CASRLGYSGRNTGELFF
TRBJ2-7,TRBV7-9,.,.,TGTGCCAGCAGCTTAGCCTACACTGAGAACTACGAGCAGTACTTC,CASSLAYTENYEQYF
TRBJ1-1,TRBV5-1,.,.,TGCGCCAGCAGCGCGTCCGACAGTGAAGCTTTCTTT,CASSASDSEAFF
TRBJ1-6,TRBV10-3,.,few,TGTGCCATCAGTGAGATCGGGACTCCGGAGAGCAGGTCACCCCTCCACTTT,CAISEIGTPESRSPLHF
TRBJ2-5,TRBV2,TRBD2,.,TGTGCCAGCAGGGTCGCTAGCGGGGGCGGGGAGACCCAGTACTTC,CASRVASGGGETQYF
TRBJ2-1,TRBV4-3,TRBD2,.,TGCGCCAGCAGCCAAGATCGGGGGGTTTCCAATGAGCAGTTCTTC,CASSQDRGVSNEQFF
TRBJ1-4,TRBV1,.,.,TGCACCAGCAGCCAAGGCGAGAAACTGTTTTTT,CTSSQGEKLFF
TRBJ1-4,TRBV7-9,.,.,TGTGCCAGCAGCCCCCAGATTGTTAATGAAAAACTGTTTTTT,CASSPQIVNEKLFF
TRBJ2-7,TRBV28,TRBD1,.,TGTGCCAGCAGTTTCAGGGGGACAGGGTCCTACGAGCAGTACTTC,CASSFRGTGSYEQYF
TRBJ2-1,TRBV10-3,TRBD2,once,TGTGCCATCAGTGACCCCGCGGCGGGGGACAATGAGCAGTTCTTC,CAISDPAAGDNEQFF
TRBJ2-7,TRBV27,TRBD2,.,TGTGCCAGCAGTTTGTCTAGCGGGCTTTACGAGCAGTACTTC,CASSLSSGLYEQYF
TRBJ2-7,TRBV6-1,TRBD1,.,TGTGCCAGCAGTGAATGGACAGGGAGAATGCCTACGGGCGAGCAGTACTTC,CASSEWTGRMPTGEQYF
TRBJ2-7,TRBV5-6,TRBD1,.,TGTGCCAGCAGCGGGACAGAGGACTCCTACGAGCAGTACTTC,CASSGTEDSYEQYF
TRBJ2-7,TRBV11-1,TRBD1,.,TGTGCCAGCAGCGGACCCACAGGGGGCCCGGGCAGCTCCTACGAGCAGTACTTC,CASSGPTGGPGSSYEQYF
TRBJ2-1,TRBV6-5,.,.,TGTGCCAGCAGTTTGTGGGGCAAGTACAATGAGCAGTTCTTC,CASSLWGKYNEQFF
TRBJ2-3,TRBV7-6,TRBD1,few,TGTGCCAGCAGCCAACAGGGGAGCGCAGATACGCAGTATTTT,CASSQQGSADTQYF
TRBJ2-1,TRBV7-9,TRBD2,few,TGTGCCAGCAGCCGCGTGACTAGCGGGACCAATGAGCAGTTCTTC,CASSRVTSGTNEQFF
TRBJ2-5,TRBV6-4,TRBD1,.,TGTGCCAGCAGTGAAATGGGACAGCCCCAAGAGACCCAGTACTTC,CASSEMGQPQETQYF
TRBJ2-7,TRBV29-1,TRBD2,.,TGCAGCGTTGAAGCCCGCGGACTAGCGGGGCACAATTCCTACGAGCAGTACTTC,CSVEARGLAGHNSYEQYF
TRBJ2-2,TRBV7-9,TRBD2,once,TGTTCCAGCAGCTTAGAGCGGGAGTGGGGCACCGGGGAGCTGTTTTTT,CSSSLEREWGTGELFF
TRBJ1-1,TRBV7-9,.,.,TGTGCCAGCGGCGGGGGAGGGCCTGAAGCTTTCTTT,CASGGGGPEAFF
TRBJ2-5,TRBV27,TRBD2,few,TGTGCCAGCAGTTTATTAGGGACTAGCGGGACTGAGACCCAGTACTTC,CASSLLGTSGTETQYF
TRBJ2-3,TRBV27,TRBD2,.,TGTGCCAGCAGTTTATCCCCGGGAGGATTCACAGATACGCAGTATTTT,CASSLSPGGFTDTQYF
TRBJ1-5,TRBV28,TRBD1,.,TGTGCCAGCAGCTCGGACAGGGGTGGCTATCAGCCCCAGCATTTT,CASSSDRGGYQPQHF
TRBJ2-5,TRBV7-2,TRBD2,.,TGTGCCAGCACTTTAGGGGCGACTAGCACACTCCCCTCCCAAGAGACCCAGTACTTC,CASTLGATSTLPSQETQYF
TRBJ2-5,TRBV5-1,.,.,TGCGCCAGCAGCTTCGACAGGACGGAGACCCAGTACTTC,CASSFDRTETQYF
TRBJ2-1,TRBV7-6,.,.,TGTGCCAGCAGCTTAGGCAGCGGATTCTACAATGAGCAGTTCTTC,CASSLGSGFYNEQFF
TRBJ2-5,TRBV28,TRBD2,.,TGTGCCAGCAGTCAGGGACTAGCGGGTCACCAAGAGACCCAGTACTTC,CASSQGLAGHQETQYF
TRBJ2-7,TRBV28,.,.,TGTGCCGTAGGACAGCCCTCCTACGAGCAGTACTTC,CAVGQPSYEQYF
TRBJ1-1,TRBV21-1,.,.,TGTGCCAGCAGCAAAGGAACGGGGAGGAACACTGAAGCTTTCTTT,CASSKGTGRNTEAFF
TRBJ1-6,TRBV19,TRBD1,few,TGTGCCAGTAGTCCGGACAGGGGACAGGTGACCTCCTATAATTCACCCCTCCACTTT,CASSPDRGQVTSYNSPLHF
TRBJ2-7,TRBV20-1,.,.,TGCAGTGCCCCCGGGGATGTCGAGCAGTACTTC,CSAPGDVEQYF
TRBJ2-1,TRBV13,TRBD1,once,TGTGCCAGCAGCCCACGGTGGGGGACAGGGATAAGCAATGAGCAGTTCTTC,CASSPRWGTGISNEQFF
TRBJ2-2,TRBV30,.,.,TGTGCCTGGAAGCCGGGACTTCCTACCGGGGAGCTGTTTTTT,CAWKPGLPTGELFF
TRBJ1-5,TRBV2,.,.,TGTGCCAGCAGTCTGAATCAGCCCCAGCATTTT,CASSLNQPQHF
TRBJ1-2,TRBV2,.,.,TGTGCCAGCAGTGAAGGGGGGGGTGGGTATGGCTACACCTTC,CASSEGGGGYGYTF
TRBJ1-6,TRBV19,TRBD1,.,TGTGCCAGTAGTAGGGGGGGACAGGGAAATTCACCCCTCCACTTT,CASSRGGQGNSPLHF
TRBJ2-3,TRBV5-1,.,.,TGCGCCAGCAGCTTAGAGGGCCACACAGATACGCAGTATTTT,CASSLEGHTDTQYF
TRBJ2-5,TRBV6-1,TRBD2,.,TGTGCCAGCAGTCCCAGGACTAGATCCCAAGAGACCCAGTACTTC,CASSPRTRSQETQYF
TRBJ2-7,TRBV7-8,TRBD1,.,TGTGCCAGCAGCCAAATCGCGACAGGGGGCGGATACGAGCAGTACTTC,CASSQIATGGGYEQYF